These 27 T cell receptor beta chains share one sample of origin, sequenced in a study of OX40 agonist ivuxolimab in advanced cancers. The method behind the library was the immunoSEQ multiplex PCR assay. TCRdb mirrors the immuneACCESS table, restricted to in-frame sequences. Some clones are absent from its copies; in checked studies, under half trace to an unresolved V gene, and the reason for the others is unknown. This sample lists 70,000 or so clones; 65% to 90% were detected once. The ten most abundant clones make up 1.1% of the sample. Sequences were derived from CD4+ or CD8+ T cells sorted from blood, sampled in a trial of the OX40 agonist ivuxolimab. These receptor sequences come from an adult with an advanced solid tumor such as melanoma, head and neck, liver or kidney cancer.

This clone was seen a single time. This sequence joins TRBV18 and TRBJ2-7, with D possibly matching TRBD2 (6 bases). CDR1 and CDR2 (germline): KGHSH, LQKENI. The CDR3 consists of 15 residues. Trimming took off 0 bases at V and 2 bases at J, with 11 bases between the two ends. The DNA of the CDR3 is TGTGCCAGCTCACCACCGGGACTGAGTACCTACGAGCAGTACTTC. Translating gives CASSPPGLSTYEQYF. The variable domain in full, with the rest retrieved from reference TRBV18 and TRBJ2-7, is NAGVMQNPRHLVRRRGQEARLRCSPMKGHSHVYWYRQLPEEGLKFMVYLQKENIIDESGMPKERFSAEFPKEGPSILRIQQVVRGDSAAYFCASSPPGLSTYEQYFGPGTRLTVT.

The chain employs TRBV7-2 and TRBJ1-3; D gene uncertain. With 8 bases removed from V and 0 bases from J, the gap between germline ends came to 14 bases. Looked up from germline, CDR1 is SGHTA and CDR2 is FQGNSA. The CDR3 covers 15 residues. CDR3: CASLSTVSSGNTIYF. The CDR3 DNA reads TGTGCCAGCCTCTCCACGGTTAGCTCTGGAAACACCATATATTTT.

This chain's CDR3 is CASSYGQGSIYEQYF. The CDR3 DNA is TGTGCCAGCAGCTACGGACAGGGGTCAATCTACGAGCAGTACTTC. This sequence joins TRBV7-2 and TRBJ2-7; 9 bases match TRBD1. The CDR3 is made up of 15 amino acids. The junction had 7 bases not matched to a gene; V was cut back by 4 bases and J by 3 bases. The germline gives CDR1 SGHTA, CDR2 FQGNSA.

V is TRBV7-9 and J is TRBJ1-5; 8 bases are a match to TRBD1. The length of the CDR3 is 15 residues. Germline CDR1 SEHNR, CDR2 FQNEAQ (reference sequence). Trimming removed 4 bases from V and 4 bases from J; junction bases left unmatched: 6. CDR3 sequence (DNA): TGTGCCAGCAGCTCGGGACAGGCAAGAAATCAGCCCCAGCATTTT. This codes for CASSSGQARNQPQHF.

This clone showed up just once. The chain uses TRBV11-2 and TRBJ2-3, with 8 bases matching TRBD1. CDR1 and CDR2 from the germline V gene are SGHAT and FQNNGV. This CDR3 comprises 14 residues. V gave up 5 bases and J gave up 4 bases; unmatched junction bases: 5. This CDR3 is CASSPGRGPDTQYF. The CDR3 DNA reads TGTGCCAGCAGCCCCGGCAGGGGGCCAGATACGCAGTATTTT.

This clone has just one count. This rearrangement joins TRBV19 to TRBJ1-2; D perhaps matches TRBD1 (5 bases). CDR1 is LNHDA, CDR2 SQIVND, per germline (reference sequence). V gave up 2 bases and J gave up 6 bases, with 10 bases separating them. The CDR3 consists of 13 residues. DNA for the CDR3: TGTGCCAGTAGTATACTCAGGGATGATGGCTACACCTTC. Protein product: CASSILRDDGYTF.

This clone was recorded a few times. The chain employs TRBV29-1 and TRBJ2-7; 9 nucleotides agree with TRBD1. The junction had 6 bases not matched to a gene; V was cut back by 0 bases and J by 6 bases. The CDR3 extends over 14 amino acids. From germline, CDR1 is SQVTM and CDR2 ANQGSEA. CDR3 loop: CSVEDHGTGIEQYF. CDR3 DNA sequence: TGCAGCGTTGAAGATCATGGGACAGGGATCGAGCAGTACTTC.

The J gene is TRBJ1-2, the V gene TRBV29-1; D is ambiguous. Germline V CDR1 and CDR2: SQVTM, ANQGSEA. The CDR3 totals 12 residues. The V end lost 7 bases, the J end lost 6 bases, and 15 bases lay between the germline ends. The CDR3 sequence: CSARTGGHGYTF. DNA for the CDR3: TGCAGCGCCCGCACCGGCGGGCATGGCTACACCTTC. Combining the CDR3 with reference TRBV29-1 and TRBJ1-2 gives the whole variable domain SAVISQKPSRDICQRGTSLTIQCQVDSQVTMMFWYRQQPGQSLTLIATANQGSEATYESGFVIDKFPISRPNLTFSTLTVSNMSPEDSSIYLCSARTGGHGYTFGSGTRLTVV.

This chain uses TRBV15 with TRBJ1-1; no clear D. Germline V gene data show CDR1 as LNHNV and CDR2 as YYDKDF (reference sequence). Trimming removed 3 bases at V and 9 bases at J, with 14 bases between. The CDR3 has 13 residues. Here the CDR3 DNA reads TGTGCCACCAGCAGGGAATTCAACGACAAAGCTTTCTTT. It codes for CATSREFNDKAFF.

The chain links TRBV5-6 to TRBJ1-2, with D possibly being TRBD1 (5 bases). With 3 bases removed from V and 3 bases from J, the gap between germline ends came to 9 bases. Germline values: CDR1 SGHDT, CDR2 YYEEEE. The CDR3 extends over 13 amino acids. In DNA form, the CDR3 reads TGTGCCAGCAGCTCCAGGGAATACTATGGCTACACCTTC. Its protein product is CASSSREYYGYTF.

The chain couples TRBV5-4 to TRBJ1-1, with 7 bases matching TRBD1. CDR3 length: 15 residues. Germline loops: CDR1 SGHNT, CDR2 YYREEE (reference sequence). V dropped 1 base and J dropped 3; count of bases not matched to a gene: 6. CDR3 in DNA: TGTGCCAGCAGCTTGATGACAGGGTCGGACACTGAAGCTTTCTTT. This encodes CASSLMTGSDTEAFF.

This rearrangement joins TRBV6-5 to TRBJ1-3; unclear D gene. Trimming cost V 5 bases and J 4 bases, with 6 bases left between them. CDR1 and CDR2 from the germline V gene are MNHEY and SVGAGI. There are 12 residues in the CDR3. The chain's CDR3 is CASSGNGNTIYF. CDR3 in DNA: TGTGCCAGCAGTGGCAACGGAAACACCATATATTTT.

This clone was seen a single time. J is TRBJ2-7 and V is TRBV4-1, with D possibly TRBD2 on 5 matching bases. Germline V lookup: CDR1 MGHRA, CDR2 YSYEKL. CDR3 length: 14 residues. Trimming removed 3 bases at V and 5 bases at J, with 14 bases between. CDR3 coding DNA: TGCGCCAGCAGCCACCAAAGGACCGGGAACGAGCAGTACTTC. Amino acids: CASSHQRTGNEQYF.

This rearrangement joins TRBV6-1 to TRBJ1-5; TRBD1 matches 8 bases. This CDR3 comprises 14 residues. V gave up 2 bases and J gave up 5 bases; unmatched junction bases: 2. Germline V gene sequence: CDR1 MNHNS, CDR2 SASEGT. The CDR3: CASSESGGDQPQHF. CDR3 sequence (DNA): TGTGCCAGCAGTGAATCAGGGGGCGATCAGCCCCAGCATTTT.

The chain links TRBV5-1 to TRBJ2-5; 7 nucleotides align to TRBD2. Unmatched junction bases numbered 2, after V lost 0 bases and J lost 3 bases. The CDR3 contains 14 residues. Germline CDR1 SGHRS, CDR2 YFSETQ. The CDR3 reads CASSLASGEETQYF. Written as DNA, the CDR3 is TGCGCCAGCAGCTTGGCAAGCGGGGAAGAGACCCAGTACTTC.

The CDR3 sequence is CASAGRGRDTEAFF. CDR3 nucleotide sequence: TGTGCCAGCGCTGGGCGGGGCCGGGACACTGAAGCTTTCTTT. The rearrangement links TRBV5-6 to TRBJ1-1, with D perhaps TRBD1 (5 bases). The CDR3 is made up of 14 amino acids. CDR1 is SGHDT, CDR2 YYEEEE, per germline. Trimming stripped 7 bases from V and 3 bases from J, with 16 bases between.

V usage is TRBV20-1 and J usage is TRBJ2-5, with D unresolved. Germline CDR1 and CDR2: DFQATT and SNEGSKA (reference sequence). Trimming took 5 bases from V and 5 from J, leaving 9 bases between them. The CDR3 loop spans 11 amino acids. The CDR3 spells CSAFTRETQYF. The CDR3 nucleotides are TGCAGTGCTTTCACCAGGGAGACCCAGTACTTC.

In its sample, this clone was seen once. The gene calls are TRBV5-1 and TRBJ1-1, with D possibly TRBD1 on 5 matching bases. V lost 4 bases and J 2 bases, leaving 21 bases between the germline ends. Germline V CDR1 and CDR2: SGHRS, YFSETQ. The CDR3 is 17 amino acids. The chain's CDR3 is CASSPAVGQVGNTEAFF. CDR3 nucleotides: TGCGCCAGCAGCCCGGCGGTGGGGCAGGTAGGCAACACTGAAGCTTTCTTT.

The genes are TRBV5-1 and TRBJ2-3, with D unresolved. V was shortened by 2 bases and J by 2 bases, with 9 bases between the two germline ends. Per germline, CDR1 SGHRS and CDR2 YFSETQ. The CDR3 totals 14 residues. The CDR3 bases are TGCGCCAGCAGCTTTGGCAGTTACACAGATACGCAGTATTTT. Translation gives CASSFGSYTDTQYF. The whole variable domain, remainder taken from reference TRBV5-1 and TRBJ2-3, is KAGVTQTPRYLIKTRGQQVTLSCSPISGHRSVSWYQQTPGQGLQFLFEYFSETQRNKGNFPGRFSGRQFSNSRSEMNVSTLELGDSALYLCASSFGSYTDTQYFGPGTRLTVL.

The chain employs TRBV7-2 and TRBJ1-2, with 9 bases aligning to TRBD1. The J segment lost 4 bases and the V segment lost 0 bases, leaving 3 bases of the junction unmatched. The length of the CDR3 is 15 residues. Germline CDR1 SGHTA, CDR2 FQGNSA. The CDR3 region has the DNA TGTGCCAGCAGCTTAGCGGGGACAGGGAGCTATGGCTACACCTTC. It specifies CASSLAGTGSYGYTF.

CDR3 residues: CASSSTSGGASDTQYF. The CDR3, as DNA: TGTGCCAGCAGCTCGACTAGCGGGGGGGCCTCGGATACGCAGTATTTT. This sequence joins TRBV7-2 and TRBJ2-3, with 14 bases identical to TRBD2. Germline V gives CDR1 SGHTA, CDR2 FQGNSA. V gave up 4 bases and J gave up 6 bases; unmatched junction bases: 6. This CDR3 region has 16 residues.

J is TRBJ1-3 and V is TRBV10-3; 7 bases align to TRBD1. Losses at the gene ends were 2 bases for V and 0 bases for J; bases not matched to a gene: 4. Germline lookup yields CDR1 ENHRY and CDR2 SYGVKD. This CDR3 contains 16 residues. CDR3 nucleotide sequence: TGTGCCATCAGTGAGGGGACAGTAAGCTCTGGAAACACCATATATTTT. As protein: CAISEGTVSSGNTIYF.

The chain uses TRBV5-6 and TRBJ1-1; 7 positions agree with TRBD1. The CDR3 totals 16 residues. V trimming: 0 bases; J trimming: 0 bases; junction bases outside the gene matches: 5. Germline CDR1 and CDR2: SGHDT and YYEEEE. The CDR3 protein is CASSLGQGNVNTEAFF. Here the CDR3 DNA reads TGTGCCAGCAGCTTGGGACAGGGCAACGTGAACACTGAAGCTTTCTTT.

This chain joins TRBV21-1 and TRBJ2-7. TRBV21-1 is tagged as a pseudogene. This CDR3 has 15 amino acids. In nucleotides, the CDR3 is TGTGCCAGCAGCAAAGTTAGGATGTTCGACTACGAGCAGTACTTC. Translated: CASSKVRMFDYEQYF.

This clone was seen just once. V gene TRBV28 combines with J gene TRBJ2-1; no definite D call. V shed 2 bases and J shed 7 bases, with 0 bases lying between them. Per germline, CDR1 MDHEN and CDR2 SYDVKM. This CDR3 spans 10 amino acids. CDR3 in amino acids: CASSLNEQFF. Here the CDR3 DNA reads TGTGCCAGCAGTTTAAATGAGCAGTTCTTC.

The chain combines TRBV6-5 with TRBJ1-4; D unclear. The CDR3 runs to 14 residues. V was shortened by 6 bases and J by 7 bases, with 15 bases between the two germline ends. The germline CDR1 and CDR2 sequences are MNHEY and SVGAGI. CDR3 sequence reads: CASSRRGRSEKLFF. For the CDR3, the DNA is TGTGCCAGCAGCCGCCGGGGAAGAAGTGAAAAACTGTTTTTT.

The CDR3 bases are TGTGCCAGCAGCCACATGGGAGTGGATAGAAATCAGCCCCAGCATTTT. This sequence encodes CASSHMGVDRNQPQHF. The chain joins TRBV5-5 to TRBJ1-5; no clear D gene. Germline CDR1 reads SGHKS; CDR2 reads YYEKEE (reference sequence). The CDR3 is 16 residues long. Trimming cost V 4 bases and J 4 bases, with 18 bases left between them.